A selection of T cell receptor beta chains follows, all from one sample in a study of shared clonotypes between healthy human individuals. This table comes from immunoSEQ multiplex PCR, and its TCRdb copy is limited to in-frame clones, with some not included. The data show 600,000 to 700,000 clones, approximately 73% seen once. The sample consisted of memory CD4+ T cells sorted from blood. These receptors all stem from a woman aged 30 to 39 in good health. Each CDR3 is given without its conserved first and last residue. A D gene is named only where the DNA matches it firmly.

j_gene | d_gene | v_gene | CDR3aa
TRBJ1-2 | - | TRBV10-3 | AISEREIHGYT
TRBJ2-3 | TRBD2 | TRBV4-1 | ASSHFASGTTTDTQY
TRBJ2-7 | - | TRBV28 | ASSFRGQPREQY
TRBJ2-5 | TRBD2 | TRBV5-1 | ASSLVLADQETQY
TRBJ2-5 | - | TRBV28 | ASSSPPVRETQY
TRBJ2-5 | TRBD2 | TRBV25-1 | ASSKTSGQETQY
TRBJ1-5 | TRBD1 | TRBV23-1 | ASSQSRVDGTAMSTAQH
TRBJ1-2 | - | TRBV18 | ASSPDSSYGYT
TRBJ2-7 | TRBD2 | TRBV7-9 | ASSLGLAGTSEQY
TRBJ2-1 | - | TRBV7-7 | ASSLEASGGIDEQF
TRBJ2-7 | - | TRBV29-1 | SVRGTPYEQY
TRBJ1-1 | - | TRBV5-1 | ASSPLLGNTEAF
TRBJ1-2 | - | TRBV18 | ASSPTASLGRRDFGYGYT
TRBJ1-1 | - | TRBV28 | ASTLFRGTTEAF
TRBJ2-7 | - | TRBV13 | ASSLGGSYEQY
TRBJ2-3 | TRBD2 | TRBV2 | ASSAARAGYTQY
TRBJ1-1 | TRBD1 | TRBV30 | AWRATGARRYTEAF
TRBJ1-1 | - | TRBV19 | ASKYGGRRVTEAF
TRBJ1-5 | - | TRBV4-2 | ASSQERSQPQH
TRBJ2-3 | TRBD2 | TRBV5-1 | ASSYPELADLERYTQY
TRBJ1-2 | - | TRBV11-2 | ASSSVNYGYT
TRBJ1-5 | - | TRBV5-1 | ASSLGGEGNQPQH
TRBJ2-5 | - | TRBV7-8 | ASSPRRWGETQY
TRBJ2-5 | TRBD1 | TRBV6-1 | ASSELRGQGETQY
TRBJ2-5 | TRBD1 | TRBV6-5 | ASSYTRDRVETQY
TRBJ2-3 | - | TRBV5-1 | ASSLAGKSTDTQY
TRBJ2-7 | - | TRBV21-1 | ASSKDYGTTYEQY
TRBJ1-3 | - | TRBV19 | ASSIRTSSFSGNTIY
TRBJ2-2 | - | TRBV5-1 | ASSLTALNTGELF
TRBJ1-4 | TRBD1 | TRBV7-2 | ASSLRGQATNEKLF
TRBJ1-4 | TRBD1 | TRBV4-2 | ASSQDGTVEVKLF
TRBJ1-2 | - | TRBV5-1 | ASSLPGATDGYT
TRBJ2-2 | TRBD2 | TRBV19 | ASHPAVLAGVTGELF
TRBJ2-2 | TRBD2 | TRBV6-4 | ASSDHLGTTMGPGELF
TRBJ2-5 | - | TRBV25-1 | ASNSRHGTEETQY
TRBJ1-1 | - | TRBV5-5 | ASSPDPNTEAF
TRBJ2-3 | TRBD2 | TRBV29-1 | SVGRTSGADTQY
TRBJ2-3 | TRBD2 | TRBV7-2 | ASSYAGTSGIDTQY
TRBJ1-3 | - | TRBV5-1 | ASSLVSPGNTIY
TRBJ2-3 | TRBD1 | TRBV5-4 | ASSLGTVADTQY
TRBJ1-3 | - | TRBV15 | ATSRPPDGNTIY
TRBJ2-3 | - | TRBV27 | ASSTLYNRQLAIDTQY
TRBJ1-5 | - | TRBV6-5 | ASQGYGPEPQH
TRBJ2-1 | TRBD2 | TRBV7-3 | ASSLGTSGRDEQF
TRBJ1-3 | - | TRBV7-3 | ASSLDGGPGNTIY
TRBJ1-5 | - | TRBV29-1 | SVRHGLNQPQH
TRBJ1-6 | TRBD1 | TRBV5-1 | ASSPRQGEGSLH
TRBJ1-5 | - | TRBV6-1 | ASSDVSSTPQH
TRBJ2-5 | TRBD1 | TRBV6-1 | AAARGRGETQY